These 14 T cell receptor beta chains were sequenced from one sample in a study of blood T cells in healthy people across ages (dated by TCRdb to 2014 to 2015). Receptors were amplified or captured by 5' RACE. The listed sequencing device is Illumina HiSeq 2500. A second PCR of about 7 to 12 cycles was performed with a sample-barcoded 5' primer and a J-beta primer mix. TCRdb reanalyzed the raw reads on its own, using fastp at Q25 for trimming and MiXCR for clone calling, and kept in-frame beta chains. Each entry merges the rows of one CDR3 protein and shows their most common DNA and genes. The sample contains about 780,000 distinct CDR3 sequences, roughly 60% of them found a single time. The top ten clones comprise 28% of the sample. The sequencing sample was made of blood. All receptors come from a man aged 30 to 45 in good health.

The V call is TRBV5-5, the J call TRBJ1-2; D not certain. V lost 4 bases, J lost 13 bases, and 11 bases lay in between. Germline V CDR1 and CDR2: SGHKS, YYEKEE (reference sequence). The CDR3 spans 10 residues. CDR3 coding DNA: TGTGCCAGCAGCCCACGTATCTCCACCTTC. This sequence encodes CASSPRISTF.

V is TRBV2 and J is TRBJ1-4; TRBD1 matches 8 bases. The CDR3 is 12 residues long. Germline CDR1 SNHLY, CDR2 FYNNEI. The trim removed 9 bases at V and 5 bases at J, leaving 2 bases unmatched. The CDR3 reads CARQGENEKLFF. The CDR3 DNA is TGTGCCAGACAGGGGGAGAATGAAAAACTGTTTTTT.

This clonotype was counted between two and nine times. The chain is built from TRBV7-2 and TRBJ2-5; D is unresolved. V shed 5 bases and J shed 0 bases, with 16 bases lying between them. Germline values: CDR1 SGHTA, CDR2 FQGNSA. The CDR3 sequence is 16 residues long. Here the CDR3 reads CASSLNGPHHQETQYF. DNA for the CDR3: TGTGCCAGCAGCCTCAATGGGCCGCACCACCAAGAGACCCAGTACTTC.

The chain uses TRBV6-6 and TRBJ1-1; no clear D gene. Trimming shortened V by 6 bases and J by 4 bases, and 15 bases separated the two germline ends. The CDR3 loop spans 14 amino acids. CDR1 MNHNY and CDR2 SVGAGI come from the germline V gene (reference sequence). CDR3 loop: CASSSWASSTEAFF. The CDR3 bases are TGTGCCAGCAGCTCCTGGGCGTCGAGCACTGAAGCTTTCTTT.

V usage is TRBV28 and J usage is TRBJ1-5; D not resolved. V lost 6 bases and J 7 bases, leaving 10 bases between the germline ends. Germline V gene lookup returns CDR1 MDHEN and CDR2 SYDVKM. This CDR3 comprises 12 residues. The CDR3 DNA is TGTGCCAGCAGGCAGGCGGAGCAGCCCCAGCATTTT. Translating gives CASRQAEQPQHF.

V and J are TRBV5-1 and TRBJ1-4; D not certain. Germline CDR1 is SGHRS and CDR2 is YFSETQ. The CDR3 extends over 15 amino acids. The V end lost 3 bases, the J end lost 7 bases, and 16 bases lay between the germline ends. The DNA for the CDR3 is TGCGCCAGCAGCTCGAACCGCATTGTGGGTGAAAAACTGTTTTTT. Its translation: CASSSNRIVGEKLFF. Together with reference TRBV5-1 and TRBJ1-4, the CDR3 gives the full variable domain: KAGVTQTPRYLIKTRGQQVTLSCSPISGHRSVSWYQQTPGQGLQFLFEYFSETQRNKGNFPGRFSGRQFSNSRSEMNVSTLELGDSALYLCASSSNRIVGEKLFFGSGTQLSVL.

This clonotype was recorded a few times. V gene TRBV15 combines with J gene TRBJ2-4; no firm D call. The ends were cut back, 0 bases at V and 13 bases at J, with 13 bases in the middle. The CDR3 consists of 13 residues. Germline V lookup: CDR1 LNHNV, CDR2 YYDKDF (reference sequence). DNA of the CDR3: TGTGCCACCAGCAGAGACATCAGTCAAGAGCAGTACTTC. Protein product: CATSRDISQEQYF.

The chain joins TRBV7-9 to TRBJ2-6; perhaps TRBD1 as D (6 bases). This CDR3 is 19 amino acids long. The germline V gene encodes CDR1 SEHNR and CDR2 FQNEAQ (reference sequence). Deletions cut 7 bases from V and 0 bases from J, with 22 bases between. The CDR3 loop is CASTEIRDIKYSGANVLTF. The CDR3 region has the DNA TGTGCCAGCACCGAGATCCGGGACATCAAGTACTCTGGGGCCAACGTCCTGACTTTC.

The DNA for the CDR3 is TGTGCCAGCAGCTTGTGGGAAAACTATGGCTACACCTTC. Amino acid sequence: CASSLWENYGYTF. The V and J genes are TRBV11-2 and TRBJ1-2; D gene uncertain. V lost 3 bases and J 2 bases, leaving 7 bases between the germline ends. The CDR3 sequence is 13 residues long. CDR1 is SGHAT and CDR2 is FQNNGV in the germline V gene. Full variable domain (outside the CDR3, taken from reference TRBV11-2 and TRBJ1-2): EAGVAQSPRYKIIEKRQSVAFWCNPISGHATLYWYQQILGQGPKLLIQFQNNGVVDDSQLPKDRFSAERLKGVDSTLKIQPAKLEDSAVYLCASSLWENYGYTFGSGTRLTVV.

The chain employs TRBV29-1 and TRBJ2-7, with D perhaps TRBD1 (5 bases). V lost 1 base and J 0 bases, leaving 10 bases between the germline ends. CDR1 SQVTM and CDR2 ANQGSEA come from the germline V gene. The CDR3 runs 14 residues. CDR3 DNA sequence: TGCAGCGTTGAAGTGGGGCGCACCTCCTACGAGCAGTACTTC. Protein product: CSVEVGRTSYEQYF.

Written as DNA, the CDR3 is TGTGCCATATTAAACACCGGGGAGCTGTTTTTT. Translated: CAILNTGELFF. The rearrangement uses TRBV6-1 and TRBJ2-2; D is undetermined. The CDR3 has 11 residues. Per germline, CDR1 MNHNS and CDR2 SASEGT. The V end lost 10 bases, the J end lost 2 bases, and 5 bases lay between the germline ends.

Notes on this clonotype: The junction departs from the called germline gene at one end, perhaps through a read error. CDR3 bases: TGTGTCATCGGCGGGGGGGACCAAGAGACCCAGTACTTC. Translation gives CVIGGGDQETQYF. The genes are TRBV10-3 and TRBJ2-5; 9 bases line up with TRBD2. Per the germline V gene, CDR1 is ENHRY and CDR2 is SYGVKD. The CDR3 loop spans 13 amino acids.

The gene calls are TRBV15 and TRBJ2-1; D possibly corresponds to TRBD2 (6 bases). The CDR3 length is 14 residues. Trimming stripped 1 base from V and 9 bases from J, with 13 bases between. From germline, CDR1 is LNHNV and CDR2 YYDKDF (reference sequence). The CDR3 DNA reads TGTGCCACCAGCAGAGGATCGGGAGTGGGTGAGCAGTTCTTC. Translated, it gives CATSRGSGVGEQFF.

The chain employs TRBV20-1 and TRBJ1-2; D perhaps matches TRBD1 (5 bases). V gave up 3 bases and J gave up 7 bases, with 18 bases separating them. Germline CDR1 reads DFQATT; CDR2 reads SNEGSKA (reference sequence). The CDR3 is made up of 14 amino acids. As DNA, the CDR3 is TGCAGTGCTAGTTCTCACGGGGGGGTGTTTGGCTACACCTTC. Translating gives CSASSHGGVFGYTF.